This TCR beta chain is from a study of cytomegalovirus exposure and HLA in healthy donors. Study-wide results and caveats: Many donors shared some public TCRs, even though most TCR sequences were rare.

It was with 60 Vbeta and 13 Jbeta primers that the PCR ran. Profiling relied on immunoSEQ multiplex PCR, and the TCRdb table lists in-frame clones only, not all of them. The repertoire holds more than 85,000 clones, with 60% to 80% as singletons. Regarding this clone: The antigen is unknown.

Looked up from germline, CDR1 is SQVTM and CDR2 is ANQGSEA. The CDR3 has 13 amino acids. V lost 1 base and J lost 7, with 10 bases in between. The sequencing sample was made of PBMCs. The chain combines TRBV29-1 with TRBJ1-4; tentatively, D is TRBD1 (5 bases). This receptor was obtained from a female donor in good health and CMV-seronegative. CDR3 residues: CSVEGQGGEKLFF. CDR3 nucleotide sequence: TGCAGCGTTGAAGGCCAGGGCGGTGAAAAACTGTTTTTT. Complete variable domain (other parts from reference TRBV29-1 and TRBJ1-4): SAVISQKPSRDICQRGTSLTIQCQVDSQVTMMFWYRQQPGQSLTLIATANQGSEATYESGFVIDKFPISRPNLTFSTLTVSNMSPEDSSIYLCSVEGQGGEKLFFGSGTQLSVL.